This T cell receptor (beta chain) emerged from a study of T cell repertoires in cytomegalovirus infection. The overall study: Indicated by public TCR beta signatures were CMV infection and matching HLA type.

TCRdb redid the calling of the reads with MiXCR, one entry per CDR3 protein. Here the sample spans tens of thousands of distinct CDR3 sequences, roughly 18% being singletons. Concerning this clonotype: Its specificity is not known. This may come from a read error, since a much larger clone is one base off.

The germline gives CDR1 SNHLY, CDR2 FYNNEI. V dropped 1 base and J dropped 1 base, with 4 bases sitting between them. The CDR3 is made up of 13 amino acids. Study results and limitations: People with CMV and the relevant HLA were identified by cumulative public TCR beta family frequency.

Sequences were derived from CD8+ T cells from cultured PBMCs, sampled from culture after CMV antigen stimulation. The receptor comes from a human donor in good health (CMV status not recorded). Some clones in this sample may be carry-over from other donors' samples. The V gene is TRBV2, the J gene TRBJ2-5; no firm D call. CDR3 amino acids: CASSEGIQETQYF. The CDR3 DNA sequence: TGTGCCAGCAGTGAAGGGATCCAAGAGACCCAGTACTTC.